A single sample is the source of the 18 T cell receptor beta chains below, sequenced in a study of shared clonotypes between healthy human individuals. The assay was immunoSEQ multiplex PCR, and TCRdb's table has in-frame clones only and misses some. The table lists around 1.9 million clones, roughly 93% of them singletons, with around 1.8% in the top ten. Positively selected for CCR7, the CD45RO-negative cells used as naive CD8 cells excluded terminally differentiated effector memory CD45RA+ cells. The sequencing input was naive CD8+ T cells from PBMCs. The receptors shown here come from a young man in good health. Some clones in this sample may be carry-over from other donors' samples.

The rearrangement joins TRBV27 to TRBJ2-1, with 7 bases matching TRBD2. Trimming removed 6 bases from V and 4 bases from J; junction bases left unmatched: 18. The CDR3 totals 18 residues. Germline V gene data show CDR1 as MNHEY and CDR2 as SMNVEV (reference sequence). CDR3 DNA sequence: TGTGCCAGCAGGAAAGCGGGGCTAGCGGAGGCCCGATACAATGAGCAGTTCTTC. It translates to CASRKAGLAEARYNEQFF.

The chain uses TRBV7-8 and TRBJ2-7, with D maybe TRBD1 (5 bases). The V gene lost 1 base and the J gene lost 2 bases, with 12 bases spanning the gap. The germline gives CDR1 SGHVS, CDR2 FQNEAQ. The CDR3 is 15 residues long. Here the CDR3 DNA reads TGTGCCAGCAGCTTAGAGGCCAGGGCGACCTACGAGCAGTACTTC. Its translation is CASSLEARATYEQYF.

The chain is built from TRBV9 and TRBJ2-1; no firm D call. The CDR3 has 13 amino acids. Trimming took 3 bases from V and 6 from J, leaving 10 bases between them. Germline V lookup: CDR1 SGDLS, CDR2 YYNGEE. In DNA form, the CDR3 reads TGTGCCAGCAGCGGGTCAATAGTCAATGAGCAGTTCTTC. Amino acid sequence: CASSGSIVNEQFF.

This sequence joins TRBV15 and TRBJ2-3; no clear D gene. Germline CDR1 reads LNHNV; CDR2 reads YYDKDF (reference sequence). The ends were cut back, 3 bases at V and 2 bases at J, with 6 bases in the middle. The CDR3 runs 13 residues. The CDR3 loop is CATSSRPTDTQYF. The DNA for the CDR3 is TGTGCCACCAGCAGCCGACCCACAGATACGCAGTATTTT.

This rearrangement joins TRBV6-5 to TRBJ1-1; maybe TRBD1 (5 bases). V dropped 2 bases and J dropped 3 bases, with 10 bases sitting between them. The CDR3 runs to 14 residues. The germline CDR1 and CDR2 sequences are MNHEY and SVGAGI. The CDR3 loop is CASSYGLGDTEAFF. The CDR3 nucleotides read TGTGCCAGCAGTTACGGGCTAGGGGACACTGAAGCTTTCTTT.

The chain's CDR3 is CATSSKDSNYNEQFF. The CDR3 DNA reads TGTGCCACCAGCAGTAAGGACAGTAACTACAATGAGCAGTTCTTC. This sequence joins TRBV15 and TRBJ2-1; D perhaps matches TRBD1 (6 bases). Germline assignment: CDR1 LNHNV and CDR2 YYDKDF (reference sequence). This CDR3 is built from 15 residues. V was cut by 3 bases and J by 3 bases, with 12 bases left in between.

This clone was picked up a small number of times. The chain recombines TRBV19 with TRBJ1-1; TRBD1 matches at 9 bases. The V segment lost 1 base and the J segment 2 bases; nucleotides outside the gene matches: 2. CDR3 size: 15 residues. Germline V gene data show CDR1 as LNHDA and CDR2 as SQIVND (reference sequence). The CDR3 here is CASSIADRGNTEAFF. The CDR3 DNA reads TGTGCCAGTAGTATAGCGGACAGGGGTAACACTGAAGCTTTCTTT. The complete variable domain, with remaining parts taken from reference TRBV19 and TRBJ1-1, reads DGGITQSPKYLFRKEGQNVTLSCEQNLNHDAMYWYRQDPGQGLRLIYYSQIVNDFQKGDIAEGYSVSREKKESFPLTVTSAQKNPTAFYLCASSIADRGNTEAFFGQGTRLTVV.

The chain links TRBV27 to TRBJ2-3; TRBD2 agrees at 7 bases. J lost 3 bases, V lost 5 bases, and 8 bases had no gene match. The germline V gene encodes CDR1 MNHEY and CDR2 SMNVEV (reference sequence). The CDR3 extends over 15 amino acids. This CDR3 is CASSLKRDGTDTQYF. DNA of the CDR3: TGTGCCAGCAGTCTTAAGCGGGATGGTACAGATACGCAGTATTTT.

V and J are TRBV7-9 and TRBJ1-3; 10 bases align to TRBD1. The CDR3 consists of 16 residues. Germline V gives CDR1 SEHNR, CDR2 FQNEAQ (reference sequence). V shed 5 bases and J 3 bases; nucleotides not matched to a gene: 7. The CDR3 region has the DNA TGTGCCAGCAGCCACGTGGGACAGGGGTATGGAAACACCATATATTTT. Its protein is CASSHVGQGYGNTIYF.

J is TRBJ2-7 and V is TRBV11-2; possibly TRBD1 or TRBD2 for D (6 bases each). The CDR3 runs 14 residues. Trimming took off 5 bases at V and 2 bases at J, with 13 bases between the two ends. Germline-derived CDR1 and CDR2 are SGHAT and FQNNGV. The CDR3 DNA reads TGTGCCAGCAGCCGGGGGCCGCCCGCCTACGAGCAGTACTTC. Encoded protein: CASSRGPPAYEQYF.

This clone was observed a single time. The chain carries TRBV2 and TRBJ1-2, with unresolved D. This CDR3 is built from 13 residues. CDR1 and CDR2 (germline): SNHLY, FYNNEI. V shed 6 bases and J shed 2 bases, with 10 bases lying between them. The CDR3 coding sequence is TGTGCCAGCAGCTTGACGGAGAACTATGGCTACACCTTC. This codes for CASSLTENYGYTF.

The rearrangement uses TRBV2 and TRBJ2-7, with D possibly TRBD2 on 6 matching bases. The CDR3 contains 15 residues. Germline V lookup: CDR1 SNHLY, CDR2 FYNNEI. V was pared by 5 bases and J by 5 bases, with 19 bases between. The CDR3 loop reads CASSYPAGGPNEQYF. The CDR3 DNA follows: TGTGCCAGCAGTTACCCTGCCGGGGGACCTAACGAGCAGTACTTC.

The CDR3 spells CATSRSKPLPNYGYTF. Written as DNA, the CDR3 is TGTGCCACCAGCAGATCAAAACCTCTACCTAACTATGGCTACACCTTC. This sequence joins TRBV15 and TRBJ1-2; no definite D call. This CDR3 spans 16 amino acids. The germline V gene has CDR1 LNHNV and CDR2 YYDKDF (reference sequence). Trimming took 2 bases from V and 0 from J, leaving 13 bases between them.

The CDR3 spells CASSFAGTGGTEAFF. The CDR3 DNA is TGTGCCAGCAGTTTCGCCGGGACAGGGGGCACTGAAGCTTTCTTT. The V call is TRBV27, the J call TRBJ1-1; the match to TRBD1 covers 11 bases. V trimming: 3 bases; J trimming: 4 bases; junction bases outside the gene matches: 4. Germline CDR1 MNHEY, CDR2 SMNVEV (reference sequence). The CDR3 length is 15 residues.

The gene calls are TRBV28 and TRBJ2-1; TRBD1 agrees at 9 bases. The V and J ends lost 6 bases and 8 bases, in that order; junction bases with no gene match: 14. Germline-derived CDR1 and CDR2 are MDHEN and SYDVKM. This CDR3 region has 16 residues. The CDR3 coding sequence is TGTGCCAGCAGCCGCGACGGGACAGGGTACGTCGATGAGCAGTTCTTC. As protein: CASSRDGTGYVDEQFF.

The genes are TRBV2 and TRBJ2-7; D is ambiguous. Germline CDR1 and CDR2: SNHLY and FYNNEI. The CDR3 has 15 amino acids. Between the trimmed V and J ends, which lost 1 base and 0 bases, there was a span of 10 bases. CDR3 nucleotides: TGTGCCAGCAGTGAAGGGGCCAGATACTCCTACGAGCAGTACTTC. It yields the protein CASSEGARYSYEQYF. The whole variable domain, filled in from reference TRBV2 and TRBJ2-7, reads EPEVTQTPSHQVTQMGQEVILRCVPISNHLYFYWYRQILGQKVEFLVSFYNNEISEKSEIFDDQFSVERPDGSNFTLKIRSTKLEDSAMYFCASSEGARYSYEQYFGPGTRLTVT.

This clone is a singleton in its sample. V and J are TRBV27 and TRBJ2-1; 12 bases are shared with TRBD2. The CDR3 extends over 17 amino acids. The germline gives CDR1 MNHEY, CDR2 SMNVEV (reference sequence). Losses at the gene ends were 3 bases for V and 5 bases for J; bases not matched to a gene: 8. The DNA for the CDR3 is TGTGCCAGCAGTTTGACTAGCGGGAGCGGCCGTCACAATGAGCAGTTCTTC. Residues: CASSLTSGSGRHNEQFF.

This CDR3 is CASWDRGLPDTQYF. For the CDR3, the DNA is TGTGCCAGTTGGGACAGGGGCCTTCCGGATACGCAGTATTTT. This rearrangement joins TRBV2 to TRBJ2-3; 10 nucleotides match TRBD1. CDR3 size: 14 residues. V shed 9 bases and J 6 bases; nucleotides not matched to a gene: 9. Germline CDR1 reads SNHLY; CDR2 reads FYNNEI. Drawing the rest from reference TRBV2 and TRBJ2-3, the complete variable domain is EPEVTQTPSHQVTQMGQEVILRCVPISNHLYFYWYRQILGQKVEFLVSFYNNEISEKSEIFDDQFSVERPDGSNFTLKIRSTKLEDSAMYFCASWDRGLPDTQYFGPGTRLTVL.